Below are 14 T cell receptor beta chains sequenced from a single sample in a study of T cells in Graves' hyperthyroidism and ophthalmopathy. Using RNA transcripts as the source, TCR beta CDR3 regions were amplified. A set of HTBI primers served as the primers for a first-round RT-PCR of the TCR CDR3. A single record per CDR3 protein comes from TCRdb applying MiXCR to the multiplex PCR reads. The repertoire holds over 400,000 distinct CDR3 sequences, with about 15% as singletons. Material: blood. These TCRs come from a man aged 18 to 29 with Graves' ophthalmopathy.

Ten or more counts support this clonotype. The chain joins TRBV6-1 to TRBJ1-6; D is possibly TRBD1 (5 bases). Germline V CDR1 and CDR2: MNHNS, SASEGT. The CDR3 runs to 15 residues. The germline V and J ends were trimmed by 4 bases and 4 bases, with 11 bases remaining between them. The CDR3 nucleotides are TGTGCCAGCAGTGGGGGGACGGTTTATAATTCACCCCTCCACTTT. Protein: CASSGGTVYNSPLHF.

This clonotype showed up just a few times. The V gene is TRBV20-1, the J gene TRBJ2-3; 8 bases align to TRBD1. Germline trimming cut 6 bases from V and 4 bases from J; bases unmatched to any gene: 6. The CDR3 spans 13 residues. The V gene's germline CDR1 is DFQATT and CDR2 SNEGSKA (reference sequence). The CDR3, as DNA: TGCAGTGCCGGGACAGGTGGGGCAGATACGCAGTATTTT. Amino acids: CSAGTGGADTQYF.

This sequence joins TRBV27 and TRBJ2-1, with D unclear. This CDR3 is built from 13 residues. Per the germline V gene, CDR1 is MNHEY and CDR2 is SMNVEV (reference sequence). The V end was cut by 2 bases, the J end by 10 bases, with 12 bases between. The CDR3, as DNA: TGTGCCAGCAGTTTAGCCCCTCCCGTGGAGCAGTTCTTC. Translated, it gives CASSLAPPVEQFF.

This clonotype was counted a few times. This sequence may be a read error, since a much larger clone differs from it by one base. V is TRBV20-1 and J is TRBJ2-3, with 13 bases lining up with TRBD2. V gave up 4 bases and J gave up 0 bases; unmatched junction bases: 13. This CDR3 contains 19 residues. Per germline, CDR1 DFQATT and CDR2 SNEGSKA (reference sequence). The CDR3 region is CSANKWGTSGVTSTDTQYF. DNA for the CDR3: TGCAGTGCTAACAAGTGGGGGACTAGCGGGGTTACTAGCACAGATACGCAGTATTTT.

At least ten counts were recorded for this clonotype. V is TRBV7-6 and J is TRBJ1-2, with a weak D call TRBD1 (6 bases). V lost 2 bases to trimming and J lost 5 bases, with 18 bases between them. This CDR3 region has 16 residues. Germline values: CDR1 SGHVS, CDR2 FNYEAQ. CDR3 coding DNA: TGTGCCAGCAGCTTATCTCCGGGGGCCGGGGATTATGGCTACACCTTC. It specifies CASSLSPGAGDYGYTF.

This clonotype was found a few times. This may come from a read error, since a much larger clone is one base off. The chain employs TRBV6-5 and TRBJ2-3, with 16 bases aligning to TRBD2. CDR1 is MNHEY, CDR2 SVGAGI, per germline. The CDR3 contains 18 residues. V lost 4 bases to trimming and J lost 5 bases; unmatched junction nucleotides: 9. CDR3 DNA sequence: TGTGCCAGCAGTTGCTTGGGACTAGCGGGGGGGACAAAAGATACGCAGTATTTT. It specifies CASSCLGLAGGTKDTQYF.

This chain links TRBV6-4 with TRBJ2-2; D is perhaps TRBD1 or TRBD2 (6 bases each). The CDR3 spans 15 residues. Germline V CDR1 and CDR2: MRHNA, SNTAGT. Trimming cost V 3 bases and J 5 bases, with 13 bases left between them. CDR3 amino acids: CASSEKGGGTGELFF. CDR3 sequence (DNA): TGTGCCAGCAGTGAGAAAGGAGGGGGTACCGGGGAGCTGTTTTTT.

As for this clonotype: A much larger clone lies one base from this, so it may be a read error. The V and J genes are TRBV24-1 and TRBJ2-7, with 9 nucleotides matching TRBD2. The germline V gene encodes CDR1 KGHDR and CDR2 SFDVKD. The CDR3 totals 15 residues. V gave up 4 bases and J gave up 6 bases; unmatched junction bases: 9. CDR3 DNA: TGTGCCACCAGTGACACTGGACTAGCGATGCGCGAGCAGTACTTC. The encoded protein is CATSDTGLAMREQYF.

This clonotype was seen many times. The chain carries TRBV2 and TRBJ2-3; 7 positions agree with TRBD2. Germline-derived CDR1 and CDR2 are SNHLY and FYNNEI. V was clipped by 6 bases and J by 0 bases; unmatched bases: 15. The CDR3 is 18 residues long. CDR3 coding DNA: TGTGCCAGCAGCCTGGGGACTACCGGACCCCCTAGCACAGATACGCAGTATTTT. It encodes CASSLGTTGPPSTDTQYF.

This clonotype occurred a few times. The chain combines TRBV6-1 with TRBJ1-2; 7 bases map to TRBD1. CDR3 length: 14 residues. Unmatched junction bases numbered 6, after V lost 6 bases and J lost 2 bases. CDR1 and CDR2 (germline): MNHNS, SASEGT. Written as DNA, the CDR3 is TGTGCCAGCAGCCGCGAAGGGGGCAACTATGGCTACACCTTC. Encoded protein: CASSREGGNYGYTF.

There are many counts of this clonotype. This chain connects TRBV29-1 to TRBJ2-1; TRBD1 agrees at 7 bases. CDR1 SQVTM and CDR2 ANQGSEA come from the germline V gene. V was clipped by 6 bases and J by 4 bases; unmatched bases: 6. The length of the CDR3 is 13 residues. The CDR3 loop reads CSVQGQAYNEQFF. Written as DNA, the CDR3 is TGCAGCGTCCAAGGACAGGCTTACAATGAGCAGTTCTTC.

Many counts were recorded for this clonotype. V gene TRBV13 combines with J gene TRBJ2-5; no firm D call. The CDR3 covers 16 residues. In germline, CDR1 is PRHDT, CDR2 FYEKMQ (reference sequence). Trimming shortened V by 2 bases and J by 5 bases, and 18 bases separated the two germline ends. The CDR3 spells CASSLLYGTPRETQYF. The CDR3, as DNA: TGTGCCAGCAGCTTATTGTATGGCACGCCCCGGGAGACCCAGTACTTC.

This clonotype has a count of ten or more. The CDR3 nucleotides read TGTGCCAGCAGCCATCTGACTAGCGGCAGCACAGATACGCAGTATTTT. It translates to CASSHLTSGSTDTQYF. V and J are TRBV7-8 and TRBJ2-3; 9 nucleotides line up with TRBD2. Per germline, CDR1 SGHVS and CDR2 FQNEAQ. The CDR3 contains 16 residues. V shed 5 bases, J shed 0 bases, and the junction held 6 bases outside the gene matches. Full variable domain (missing parts from reference TRBV7-8 and TRBJ2-3): GAGVSQSPRYKVAKRGQDVALRCDPISGHVSLFWYQQALGQGPEFLTYFQNEAQLDKSGLPSDRFFAERPEGSVSTLKIQRTQQEDSAVYLCASSHLTSGSTDTQYFGPGTRLTVL.

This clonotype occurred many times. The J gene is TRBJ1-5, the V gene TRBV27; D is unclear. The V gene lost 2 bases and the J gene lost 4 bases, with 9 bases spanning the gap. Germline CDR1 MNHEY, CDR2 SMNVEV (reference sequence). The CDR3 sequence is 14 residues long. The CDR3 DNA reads TGTGCCAGCAGTTTAAACAGCCAAAATCAGCCCCAGCATTTT. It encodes CASSLNSQNQPQHF.